Each of the 8 T cell receptor beta chains below was sequenced from the same sample in a study of lymphopenia after photon versus proton radiotherapy (dated by TCRdb to the late 2010s). Library construction relied on the immunoSEQ multiplex PCR assay. Sourced from immuneACCESS, this table was stored by TCRdb with only in-frame sequences that have V and J called. A share of the clones is absent; for the studies checked, an unresolved V gene accounts for under half, and the remainder has no known explanation. The sample data list over 25,000 clones, and roughly nine tenths of these were observed just once. The ten top clones hold 0.65% to 0.85% of the sample. The sample in question was peripheral blood, obtained from a patient treated with photon-based radiotherapy. The receptors stem from a woman in her 50s with cholangiocarcinoma.

CDR3 bases: TGTGCCAGCAGCTTTGAGGGGGCCAACACTGAAGCTTTCTTT. This codes for CASSFEGANTEAFF. The chain couples TRBV5-6 to TRBJ1-1; TRBD1 matches at 7 bases. There are 14 residues in the CDR3. V dropped 2 bases and J dropped 2; count of bases not matched to a gene: 3. Per germline, CDR1 SGHDT and CDR2 YYEEEE.

This clone was recorded once. The CDR3 reads CASRPELNTEAFF. The CDR3 DNA follows: TGCGCCAGCAGGCCCGAGTTGAACACTGAAGCTTTCTTT. This chain connects TRBV5-1 to TRBJ1-1; no clear D. There are 13 residues in the CDR3. V was clipped by 5 bases and J by 0 bases, with 8 bases between them. CDR1 is SGHRS, CDR2 YFSETQ, per germline.

The chain employs TRBV9 and TRBJ2-7; 9 bases match TRBD1. CDR3 length equals 15 residues. The germline V gene encodes CDR1 SGDLS and CDR2 YYNGEE. V lost 0 bases and J lost 2; bases outside the gene matches: 3. CDR3 nucleotide sequence: TGTGCCAGCAGCGTAGGAGGGACAGGGACCTACGAGCAGTACTTC. This encodes CASSVGGTGTYEQYF.

This clone was recorded only once. The CDR3 protein is CASSQDSAGPNSPLHF. The CDR3 region has the DNA TGCGCCAGCAGCCAAGATTCGGCAGGCCCCAATTCACCCCTCCACTTT. The rearrangement joins TRBV4-3 to TRBJ1-6; D is ambiguous. The CDR3 runs to 16 residues. V was cut by 0 bases and J by 7 bases, with 13 bases left in between. Per the germline V gene, CDR1 is LGHNA and CDR2 is YSLEER.

The V call is TRBV6-1, the J call TRBJ1-2, with a possible D match to TRBD1 (5 bases). V was cut by 7 bases and J by 2 bases, with 17 bases left in between. Germline V CDR1 and CDR2: MNHNS, SASEGT. This CDR3 is built from 15 residues. This CDR3 is CASTPRQGRNYGYTF. The CDR3 DNA reads as TGTGCCAGCACCCCGCGGCAGGGCCGGAACTATGGCTACACCTTC.

V and J are TRBV27 and TRBJ1-2; the D is unclear. V gave up 7 bases and J gave up 2 bases, with 17 bases separating them. The CDR3 is 15 amino acids. Germline V lookup: CDR1 MNHEY, CDR2 SMNVEV (reference sequence). This CDR3 is CASKSGRSLNYGYTF. CDR3 DNA sequence: TGTGCCAGCAAAAGCGGGCGAAGTTTAAACTATGGCTACACCTTC.

This chain connects TRBV7-9 to TRBJ2-1; D gene unclear. The CDR3 covers 14 residues. The germline gives CDR1 SEHNR, CDR2 FQNEAQ (reference sequence). V was trimmed by 0 bases and J by 2 bases, leaving 5 bases between them. In DNA form, the CDR3 reads TGTGCCAGCAGCTTAGCAGGTACCTACAATGAGCAGTTCTTC. This sequence encodes CASSLAGTYNEQFF.

The J gene is TRBJ1-2, the V gene TRBV4-1, with 7 bases that match TRBD1. Germline CDR1 is MGHRA and CDR2 is YSYEKL. Unmatched junction bases numbered 6, after V lost 0 bases and J lost 5 bases. CDR3 size: 15 residues. In DNA, the CDR3 is TGCGCCAGCAGCCAAGAAAGGGCAGGGGGGTATGGCTACACCTTC. This codes for CASSQERAGGYGYTF.